Given below is one TCR beta chain in context. What this receptor recognizes is not known. No much larger clonotype is one base removed from it; base qualities were not supplied. The cohort was made up of 666 healthy bone marrow donors. Cohort members were all nominally healthy when sampled, although unrecorded immune exposures were likely present. The donor tested CMV seropositive, placing the donor among the 289 seropositive members of the cohort. A peripheral blood sample was provided by each donor, and peripheral blood mononuclear cells were used for TCR beta sequencing. Genomic DNA extraction from the blood cell samples was performed with the Qiagen DNeasy Blood Extraction Kit. The data were taken from a study of cytomegalovirus exposure and HLA in healthy donors (dated by TCRdb to between 2016 and 2019). For the wider study: An earlier analysis of 587 of the donors reported 250 to 350 Gb of sequence data and 95 million to 130 million unique TCR beta sequences obtained from about 180 million T cells. All discovery cohort repertoires had been generated on a single sequencing platform. Typing coverage differed by locus: A, B, C, DRB1 and DQB1 were typed in about 629-630 donors, DQA1 in approximately 520, DPA1 in roughly 590, and DPB1 in 400 to 490. In an earlier analysis of a few hundred of the donors, high-throughput TCR beta sequencing was used to judge whether each TCR beta V gene segment behaved as functional or pseudogenic. Alongside the repertoire data, information on donor age, sex, ethnicity and CMV serostatus was compiled. The T cell repertoires of 666 subjects were profiled by immunosequencing and related to cytomegalovirus serostatus. Because of strong linkage in the cohort, roughly 5 DR-DQ haplotypes were treated as single units for association and clustering. Roughly 300 gigabases of sequencing data and 75 million to 85 million unique TCR sequences made up an early release that covered fewer than 650 HLA-typed donors. The genetic ancestry cluster associated with self-reported Caucasian donors included 65% to 90% of the approximately 400 genotyped donors. In addition to the first cohort of 650 to 800 subjects, a separate validation cohort of approximately 130 different subjects was used. In a later genetic analysis, genome-wide SNP genotypes for about 55% of the roughly 700 donors were used, and that subset was treated as a discovery cohort. High-throughput TCR immunosequencing, statistical association of individual TCRs with disease status, and machine learning were combined to predict cytomegalovirus infection status. Both class I and class II loci were covered by HLA typing, at four-digit resolution. A later analysis re-analyzed previously published TCR beta repertoires from roughly 600 donors and added high-resolution HLA genotyping to study TCR occurrence patterns. Among about 390 genotyped donors of the cohort, an average of 235,054 unique TCR beta nucleotide sequences were sequenced per donor, roughly 18% of them non-productive. The study was designed to test whether signatures of past pathogen exposure could be identified by cataloging public T cell receptors. Rather than using new phenotypic data, the later analysis identified candidate immune exposures from TCR beta sequences and from how often those sequences occurred across donors. Broader findings and caveats from the paper: A cluster of highly shared sequence variants was judged likely to represent a technical artifact of the sequencing pipeline. A further reported finding was that TCR beta sequences accurately predicted the HLA-A and HLA-B alleles for most subjects in the first cohort. In vitro tests confirmed that a few of the cytomegalovirus-associated TCR beta chains recognize cytomegalovirus antigens. Several of the top co-occurrence clusters appeared to be linked to parvovirus B19, influenza, CMV and Epstein-Barr virus, according to a later analysis. Because counts were too low, approximately 15 rarely observed V segments, including chromosome 9 orphons, were excluded from the earlier analysis of 587 of the donors. Linkage disequilibrium might explain the correlated functional status among segregating V segments, but an unknown experimental factor could not be ruled out. A later analysis found that most CMV-associated TCR beta chains appeared HLA-restricted, with HLA associations seemingly driven largely by CMV exposure. An earlier analysis of several hundred of the donors showed that most TCR beta V segments appeared in productive rearrangements either about 90% or about 30% of the time, which broadly matched IMGT annotations. In this cohort, only TCR beta chains were sequenced, and detectable features were limited by the absence of alpha or paired-chain data. According to the authors, the approach could potentially be generalized to other disease states and immunological phenotypes. For the cohort, immune exposure information was limited to CMV serostatus. HLA typing was unavailable for some donors at each locus, so association tests used only the typed subset. The study listed 164 TCR beta chains as associated with cytomegalovirus. In a later analysis, 16,951 TCR beta sequences were associated with specific HLA alleles at a false discovery rate of 0.05. Compared with equally common non-associated chains, HLA-associated TCR beta chains in a later analysis were more clonally expanded and had lower generation probabilities. An association between a missense DCLRE1C variant and V-gene and J-gene trimming of TCR beta chains was found in a later genetic analysis and replicated in an independent cohort. In a later analysis, TCR association rates were found to vary across HLA loci, with the most associated TCRs seen for DRB1 alleles and the fewest for HLA-C alleles. The presence/absence analyses assumed that sequencing depth was roughly uniform across donors, and that assumption may not be true. Most TCR sequences were observed very rarely across donors, whereas some public TCRs were present in many individuals. Compared with the approximately 670-donor mean, donors in an Asian-associated ancestry cluster had fewer N-insertions in productive TCRs, according to a later genetic analysis. When HLA alleles, especially DR and DQ, strongly co-occurred, attributing TCR associations to individual alleles was difficult. The classifier was reported to diagnose cytomegalovirus status with high specificity and sensitivity in both the original cohort and the validation cohort. The 87-base-pair reads could not distinguish some IMGT-functional V segments, including TRBV6-2 and TRBV6-3, so those segments were excluded.

The CDR3 goes from the cysteine to the phenylalanine over 14 residues. Solely the CDR3 DNA is kept, with 42 bases framed from the first base. The germline V gene (reference sequence) gives CDR1 as MNHEY and CDR2 as SMNVEV. Trimmed from V: 6 bases; trimmed from J: 1 base; junction bases lacking a gene match: 2. Library construction relied on the immunoSEQ multiplex PCR assay. For the multiplex PCR, a mixture combining 60 forward primers for TCR Vbeta segments and 13 reverse primers for TCR Jbeta segments was used. The CDR3 region of rearranged TCR beta genes was amplified from genomic DNA with a multiplex PCR assay. On the Illumina HiSeq System, the amplified TCR beta libraries were sequenced as 87-base-pair reads. The paper's processing steps were these. A later analysis tallied around 80 million unique TCR beta chains across the 640 or so repertoires, and some 10 million of those chains were shared by two or more donors. Raw reads were error-corrected and collapsed into unique sequences by a nearest-neighbor algorithm in which closely related sequences were merged to remove PCR and sequencing errors. Alignment of CDR3 sequences to IMGT reference sequences was used to assign V, D and J gene segments. For a sequence to be retained, at least a six-nucleotide match to both a V gene segment and a J gene segment was required. A rearrangement was called productive if the CDR3 had no stop codons and remained in frame with V and J, and every other rearrangement was called non-productive. CDR3 was defined according to IMGT convention as the region running from the second conserved V-encoded cysteine to the conserved J-encoded phenylalanine. The earlier analysis of 500 to 600 of the donors excluded sequences that lacked an unambiguous match to a single V gene segment. An earlier analysis of some 610 of the donors called V segments functional above 56.7% productive rearrangements and segregating when the between-donor standard deviation exceeded 5%. A statistical classification framework was developed to diagnose cytomegalovirus status using the catalog of TCR beta chain sequences. In a later analysis, V and J genes were assigned by comparing TCR nucleotide sequences against IMGT/GENE-DB human TR gene sequences. The TCRdist pipeline was used in a later analysis to assign CDR3 sequences and most-parsimonious VDJ recombination scenarios. A later analysis defined each TCR beta chain by its CDR3 amino acid sequence plus V-gene family, and excluded reads lacking a unique V-gene family. To address suspected cross-contamination and a sequencing artifact, a later analysis removed 592 highly shared, low-generation-probability nucleotide sequences. For each public chain, a later analysis derived a clonal expansion index from normalized ranks of inferred template counts within each repertoire. In a later analysis, generation probabilities were computed with a VDJ recombination model fitted to out-of-frame rearrangements, and the resulting probabilities were checked against IGoR. A later analysis scored TCR-TCR, TCR-HLA and TCR-CMV co-occurrence with hypergeometric tests, applying a repertoire-size bias correction to TCR pairs. False discovery rates were estimated in a later analysis by permuting HLA or CMV assignments 20 times. In a later analysis, co-occurring TCRs were grouped using DBSCAN, and TCRdist sequence similarity was added for clustering within HLA-allele-positive subsets. For co-occurrence clustering, repertoires with fewer than 30,000 or more than 120,000 public chains were excluded, along with four to six repertoires with anomalous nucleotide sharing. What TCRdb holds here is the immuneACCESS table cut down to in-frame rearrangements. Part of the clones is not present; checked against another copy, under half of the missing clones reflect an unresolved V gene, and the others are unexplained. Clonal size and the V and J genes are those of that table, whereas D and trimming came from the DNA. The sample table records roughly 140,000 clones; over 60% of these occur just once. The ten largest clones capture under 3% of the sample.

Sequencing was carried out using PBMCs. The V gene is TRBV27 and the J gene is TRBJ2-1; the junction holds 8 bases that match TRBD2. The sequence derives from a woman aged 25 to 39 in good health and CMV-seropositive. The CDR3 protein: CASSSSGSYNEQFF. The sequenced DNA: TGTGCCAGCAGCTCTAGCGGGTCCTACAATGAGCAGTTCTTC.